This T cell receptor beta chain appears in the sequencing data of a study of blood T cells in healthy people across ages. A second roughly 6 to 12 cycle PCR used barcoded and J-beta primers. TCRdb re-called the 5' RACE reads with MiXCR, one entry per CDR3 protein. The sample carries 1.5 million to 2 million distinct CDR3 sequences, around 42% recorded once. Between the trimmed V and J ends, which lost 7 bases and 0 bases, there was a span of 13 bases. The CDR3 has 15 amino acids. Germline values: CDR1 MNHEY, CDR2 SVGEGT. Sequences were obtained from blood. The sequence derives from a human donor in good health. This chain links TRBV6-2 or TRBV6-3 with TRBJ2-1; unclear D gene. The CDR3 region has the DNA TGTGCCAGCAACCGTCTGGCTAGCTCCTACAATGAGCAGTTCTTC. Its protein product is CASNRLASSYNEQFF.